This T cell receptor (beta chain) was observed in a study of blood T cell repertoires in COVID-19 (dated by TCRdb to the early 2020s). Background on the whole study: The collaborator samples originated in the United States, Italy and Spain and spanned the acute and convalescent phases of COVID-19. Samples came from the ongoing ImmuneRACE study (first 160 participants) plus 1,254 subjects from 6 global collaborators. The material from the prospective study consisted of cDNA or gDNA derived from T cells, B-cell-depleted T cells, or PBMCs. The dataset comprised deeply sampled blood TCRbeta repertoires from subjects exposed to, actively infected with, or recovered from COVID-19. HLA class I and class II types, where available, came from metadata supplied by the sample provider rather than from assay-based typing. The repertoires were released in a freely available public database intended as a resource for research on the immune response to SARS-CoV-2. Sample metadata almost always included a de-identified subject ID, COVID-19 status, age in years and sex. Here is what the overall study found, with its caveats: The quantity of clinical and demographic metadata differed by source and by participant and was supplied without curation.

The immunoSEQ Assay, a bias-controlled multiplex PCR, was used to amplify TCRbeta CDR3 regions from genomic DNA. As for how the authors treated the data: The number of nucleated cells in each sample was estimated from the amplification of reference gene primers within the assay. To quantify the absolute abundance of each unique TCRbeta CDR3 rearrangement, sequence reads were collapsed and filtered. Productive Simpson clonality was computed per sample as the square root of Simpson's diversity index over productive rearrangements. TCRdb carries this immuneACCESS record with in-frame sequences only. Its versions omit some clonotypes, under half of them owing to an unresolved V gene in the studies checked, with the rest unexplained. V and J calls and clone size come straight from that table; D and trimming were deduced from the DNA. Here the sample has under 200,000 clones; more than 60% occur a single time. The ten largest clones add up to 2.5% to 3% of the sample.

Details on this clone: There is no known antigen for this receptor. Base qualities are not at hand, and no much larger clone is one base apart.

Each collaborating institution followed its own protocols to collect whole blood in K2EDTA tubes. For TCRbeta analysis, collaborators shipped samples in one of three forms: frozen whole blood, isolated PBMCs, or DNA extracted from either of those sample types. The clonotype originates from a man aged 70-80 years with acute or convalescent COVID-19. Material: peripheral blood.

The CDR3 is CASGQGGNSGELFF. The nucleotide sequence is TGTGCCAGCGGACAGGGTGGAAATTCCGGGGAGCTGTTTTTT. The V and J segments used are TRBV6-5 and TRBJ2-2, with 8 middle bases fitting TRBD1. CDR1 and CDR2 are read off the germline V gene as MNHEY and SVGAGI. The CDR3 has 14 amino acids, counting the end cysteine and phenylalanine. CDR3 DNA only is kept here, 42 bases in frame from base 1. Clipping removes 8 bases from V and 6 bases from J, with 8 as the unmatched junction base count.